This T cell receptor beta chain derives from a study of sequential checkpoint blockade in melanoma. About the study: Randomization was 1:1 between first-line nivolumab→ipilimumab and ipilimumab→nivolumab. Both treatment sequences were followed by maintenance nivolumab.

Treatment of the sample: randomized to nivolumab then ipilimumab (arm A) or the reverse (arm B). None of the patients previously received DNA-damaging chemotherapy. Live CD3+CD8+ CD19− CD56− cells were sorted from PBMCs. This CDR3 is built from 14 residues. V lost 4 bases to trimming and J lost 9 bases, with 14 bases between them. Germline-derived CDR1 and CDR2 are SGHNT and YYREEE (reference sequence). Assay used: immunoSEQ multiplex PCR; TCRdb lists only in-frame clones, some missing. The profile shows approximately 26,000 clones, roughly 80% of them singletons. The chain joins TRBV5-4 to TRBJ1-6; unclear D gene. The sequence was obtained from a human donor with melanoma. The sample consisted of CD8+ T cells sorted from blood (inferred from file names), taken from a patient given nivolumab and ipilimumab in sequence. The CDR3 here is CASSAGGILSPLHF. DNA for the CDR3: TGTGCCAGCAGCGCAGGAGGAATCCTTTCACCCCTCCACTTT.